This entry lists 9 T cell receptor beta chains sequenced from one sample in a study of T cell responses to AZD1222 COVID-19 vaccine. Sequencing was performed with immunoSEQ multiplex PCR; in TCRdb, only in-frame clones are kept and a portion is missing. The sample shows about 150,000 clones, approximately 88% of them seen only once. Sequencing used peripheral blood, obtained 28 days after the second dose of the MenACWY control vaccine. Every receptor here comes from an adult who received the MenACWY meningococcal vaccine as a control.

The chain combines TRBV6-5 with TRBJ1-2; no clear D. CDR3 size: 13 residues. Germline loops: CDR1 MNHEY, CDR2 SVGAGI. V was shortened by 6 bases and J by 3 bases, with 11 bases between the two germline ends. As DNA, the CDR3 is TGTGCCAGCAGAAATCCTACGGACTATGGCTACACCTTC. Translating gives CASRNPTDYGYTF.

The chain links TRBV29-1 to TRBJ1-4, with D unclear. V dropped 4 bases and J dropped 7 bases, with 10 bases sitting between them. Looked up from germline, CDR1 is SQVTM and CDR2 is ANQGSEA. The CDR3 totals 12 residues. As DNA, the CDR3 is TGCAGCGTTGCCTGGACCGCTGAAAAACTGTTTTTT. It translates to CSVAWTAEKLFF.

The chain has TRBV7-9 and TRBJ1-5, with 8 bases aligning to TRBD1. The CDR3 runs to 15 residues. Germline V gene lookup returns CDR1 SEHNR and CDR2 FQNEAQ (reference sequence). Unmatched junction bases numbered 11, after V lost 6 bases and J lost 7 bases. The DNA of the CDR3 is TGTGCCAGCAGTTTCAAAGATACAGGGGGACAGCCCCAGCATTTT. It encodes CASSFKDTGGQPQHF.

This rearrangement joins TRBV9 to TRBJ1-3; the D is unclear. Trimming cost V 2 bases and J 0 bases, with 6 bases left between them. The CDR3 runs 14 residues. Per the germline V gene, CDR1 is SGDLS and CDR2 is YYNGEE. CDR3 nucleotides: TGTGCCAGCAGCGTTCGGCCCTCTGGAAACACCATATATTTT. This translates into CASSVRPSGNTIYF.

The genes are TRBV3-1 (or the pseudogene TRBV3-2) and TRBJ2-3, with a possible D match to TRBD1 (6 bases). The V gene lost 1 base and the J gene lost 0 bases, with 20 bases spanning the gap. Germline values: CDR1 LGHDT, CDR2 YNNKEL (reference sequence). The CDR3 is 19 amino acids. The CDR3 sequence: CASSQVGGRAGHSTDTQYF. The CDR3 nucleotides read TGTGCCAGCAGCCAAGTAGGGGGTCGGGCAGGCCACAGCACAGATACGCAGTATTTT.

The V gene is TRBV11-3, the J gene TRBJ2-7; 10 nucleotides match TRBD1. Germline CDR1 is SGHNT and CDR2 is YENEEA. CDR3 length: 14 amino acids. V lost 5 bases, J lost 7 bases, and 8 bases stayed unmatched. The CDR3 bases are TGTGCCAGCAGCCCCTCCCGGACAGGGGGGGAGCAGTACTTC. It is translated as CASSPSRTGGEQYF.

The genes are TRBV24-1 and TRBJ2-3; 7 positions agree with TRBD2. There are 15 residues in the CDR3. Germline V lookup: CDR1 KGHDR, CDR2 SFDVKD. After removal of 4 bases from V and 5 bases from J, the junction contained 8 bases not matched to a gene. CDR3 in DNA: TGTGCCACCAGTGACTCGGTCCCGGGGGGAGATACGCAGTATTTT. It specifies CATSDSVPGGDTQYF.

This sequence joins TRBV5-6 and TRBJ1-2, with 7 bases fitting TRBD1. The CDR3 covers 14 residues. The V gene's germline CDR1 is SGHDT and CDR2 YYEEEE. Unmatched junction bases numbered 7, after V lost 4 bases and J lost 4 bases. The CDR3 spells CASSPNRGGYGYTF. The CDR3 DNA sequence: TGTGCCAGCAGCCCTAACAGGGGCGGCTATGGCTACACCTTC.

The chain combines TRBV4-1 with TRBJ2-7; D ambiguous. Between the trimmed V and J ends, which lost 4 bases and 1 base, there was a span of 5 bases. In germline, CDR1 is MGHRA, CDR2 YSYEKL. The CDR3 totals 12 residues. Written as DNA, the CDR3 is TGCGCCAGCAGCCCTACATCCTACGAGCAGTACTTC. Translating gives CASSPTSYEQYF.